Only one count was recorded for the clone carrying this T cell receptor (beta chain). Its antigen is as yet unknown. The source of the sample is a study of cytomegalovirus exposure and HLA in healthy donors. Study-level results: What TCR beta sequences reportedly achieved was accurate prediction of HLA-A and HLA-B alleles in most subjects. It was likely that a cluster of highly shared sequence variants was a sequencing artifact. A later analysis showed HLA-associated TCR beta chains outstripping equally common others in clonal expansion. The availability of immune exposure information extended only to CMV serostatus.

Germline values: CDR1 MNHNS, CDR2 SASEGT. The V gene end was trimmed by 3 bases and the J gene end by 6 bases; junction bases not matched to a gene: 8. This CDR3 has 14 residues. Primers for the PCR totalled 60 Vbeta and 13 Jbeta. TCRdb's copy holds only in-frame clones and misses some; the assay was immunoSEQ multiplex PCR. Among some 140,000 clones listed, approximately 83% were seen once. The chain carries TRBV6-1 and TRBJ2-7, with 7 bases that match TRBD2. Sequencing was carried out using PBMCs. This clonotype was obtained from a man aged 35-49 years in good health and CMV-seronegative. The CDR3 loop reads CASSEGGTAFEQYF. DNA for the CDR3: TGTGCCAGCAGTGAGGGGGGGACGGCGTTCGAGCAGTACTTC.